A single sample is the source of the 4 T cell receptor beta chains below, sequenced in a study of tumor and adjacent non-tumor tissue in lung cancer. TCRbeta libraries were built with three rounds of nested PCR, modified from ARM-PCR. TCRdb re-derived calls from the multiplex PCR reads in MiXCR, one entry per CDR3 protein. The table lists over 110,000 distinct CDR3 sequences, 60% to 70% of them singletons. This sample's RNA came from whole unsorted tissue. The sequencing sample was made of lung tumor tissue. The receptors were sampled from a man aged 55 to 70 with small cell lung cancer.

The chain is built from TRBV11-2 and TRBJ2-1; TRBD2 matches 8 bases. Germline loops: CDR1 SGHAT, CDR2 FQNNGV. The J segment lost 8 bases and the V segment lost 5 bases, leaving 14 bases of the junction unmatched. The CDR3 consists of 16 residues. CDR3 sequence (DNA): TGTGCCAGCAGCCGGGAGGGTAATACGCCCCTCCATGAGCAGTTCTTC. Translating it yields CASSREGNTPLHEQFF. The full variable domain, rest sourced from reference TRBV11-2 and TRBJ2-1, is EAGVAQSPRYKIIEKRQSVAFWCNPISGHATLYWYQQILGQGPKLLIQFQNNGVVDDSQLPKDRFSAERLKGVDSTLKIQPAKLEDSAVYLCASSREGNTPLHEQFFGPGTRLTVL.

The chain carries TRBV29-1 and TRBJ1-1; 9 bases line up with TRBD1. The CDR3 sequence is 15 residues long. J was trimmed by 0 bases and V by 7 bases; bases with no gene match: 9. Per germline, CDR1 SQVTM and CDR2 ANQGSEA. CDR3 in DNA: TGCAGCGCTAAGGGACAGGGAACAATGAACACTGAAGCTTTCTTT. It yields the protein CSAKGQGTMNTEAFF.

Concerning this clonotype: An end of the junction does not agree with germline; a read error may underlie this. The rearrangement joins TRBV12-5 to TRBJ1-1, with 7 nucleotides matching TRBD1. Germline assignment: CDR1 LGHNT and CDR2 FRNRAP. There are 14 residues in the CDR3. The CDR3, as DNA: TGTGATAGTGGTTTGGTACCGATTTGGACAGGAGCTTTCTTT. This sequence encodes CDSGLVPIWTGAFF.

CDR3 sequence (DNA): TGCAGGAAGGGAGATAGCGATCAAGAGACCCAGTACTTC. Amino acids: CRKGDSDQETQYF. The chain is built from TRBV20-1 and TRBJ2-5, with D tentatively TRBD2 (5 bases). This CDR3 contains 13 residues. CDR1 is DFQATT and CDR2 is SNEGSKA in the germline V gene (reference sequence).